Sequencing of this TCR beta chain was carried out in a study of blood T cell repertoires in COVID-19. V lost 4 bases to trimming and J lost 7 bases; unmatched junction nucleotides: 8. The CDR3 loop spans 14 amino acids. Germline V lookup: CDR1 SGHAT, CDR2 FQDESV (reference sequence). Using immunoSEQ multiplex PCR, the repertoire was profiled, and TCRdb retains in-frame clones only, with some absent. The sample shows roughly 250,000 clones, roughly 90% of them seen only once. Input material: PBMCs or T cells enriched from blood (not recorded which). The clonotype was recovered from a woman in her thirties with acute COVID-19. This chain uses TRBV11-1 with TRBJ2-5; 8 nucleotides line up with TRBD2. CDR3 region: CASSSSGGVRTQYF. The DNA of the CDR3 is TGTGCCAGCAGCTCCAGCGGGGGAGTGAGGACCCAGTACTTC.